One and the same sample provided the 7 T cell receptor beta chains below, sequenced in a study of CD8+ T cells in alopecia areata. RNA, once extracted, was reverse transcribed into cDNA for use as the sequencing template. Sequencing was performed with immunoSEQ multiplex PCR; in TCRdb, only in-frame clones are kept and a portion is missing. The sample lists tens of thousands of clones, approximately 58% seen once, with approximately 17% in the top ten. Specimen: CD8+ T cells sorted from blood, collected at week 0. These receptors were obtained from a human donor with alopecia areata.

The chain combines TRBV4-3 with TRBJ2-7; D remains ambiguous. The germline V and J ends were trimmed by 1 base and 3 bases, with 10 bases remaining between them. Per the germline V gene, CDR1 is LGHNA and CDR2 is YSLEER. This CDR3 spans 14 amino acids. The CDR3 DNA is TGCGCCAGCAGCCAAGCATTCCCGGGCTACGAGCAGTACTTC. This gives the protein CASSQAFPGYEQYF.

This chain uses TRBV13 with TRBJ2-2; D might be TRBD1 or TRBD2, each matching 6 bases. The CDR3 is made up of 19 amino acids. The V gene's germline CDR1 is PRHDT and CDR2 FYEKMQ (reference sequence). V was pared by 5 bases and J by 2 bases, with 24 bases between. The CDR3 loop reads CASSGGTTRDELNTGELFF. The CDR3 DNA sequence: TGTGCCAGCAGCGGGGGGACAACGAGGGATGAGCTCAACACCGGGGAGCTGTTTTTT.

The sample holds a few counts of this clone. J is TRBJ2-1 and V is TRBV27, with 9 bases that match TRBD1. CDR3 size: 14 residues. Germline CDR1 MNHEY, CDR2 SMNVEV (reference sequence). J gave up 3 bases and V 6 bases, and 3 bases lay outside the gene matches. The CDR3 DNA follows: TGTGCCAGCAGGACAGGGGGAGTCTACAATGAGCAGTTCTTC. This translates into CASRTGGVYNEQFF.

This sequence joins TRBV4-1 and TRBJ1-6, with 10 bases aligning to TRBD1. Germline V CDR1 and CDR2: MGHRA, YSYEKL. This CDR3 has 17 amino acids. With V trimmed by 1 base and J by 2 bases, 2 bases remained unmatched. CDR3 amino acids: CASSQAGTGAYNSPLHF. The CDR3 DNA sequence: TGCGCCAGCAGCCAAGCCGGGACAGGGGCCTATAATTCACCCCTCCACTTT.

This clone came up a few times. The V call is TRBV7-9, the J call TRBJ2-7, with 10 bases that match TRBD2. The CDR3 contains 15 residues. CDR1 is SEHNR, CDR2 FQNEAQ, per germline (reference sequence). Trimming removed 5 bases from V and 3 bases from J; junction bases left unmatched: 7. Written as DNA, the CDR3 is TGTGCCAGCAGCGATCAGCGGGGGGGGCTCTACGAGCAGTACTTC. The encoded protein is CASSDQRGGLYEQYF.

The chain combines TRBV27 with TRBJ2-7, with D possibly being TRBD1 or TRBD2 (5 bases each). The V and J ends lost 6 bases and 2 bases respectively, with 26 bases between them. Germline-derived CDR1 and CDR2 are MNHEY and SMNVEV (reference sequence). The CDR3 extends over 18 amino acids. The CDR3, as DNA: TGTGCCAGCAGCCTGCGTACACCGGGACCGCAGTTTACCTACGAGCAGTACTTC. This gives the protein CASSLRTPGPQFTYEQYF.

A few counts support this clone. V gene TRBV2 combines with J gene TRBJ2-2, with D possibly being TRBD2 (5 bases). CDR1 SNHLY and CDR2 FYNNEI come from the germline V gene. The CDR3 extends over 15 amino acids. Trimming took 4 bases from V and 0 from J, leaving 9 bases between them. CDR3 bases: TGTGCCAGCAGTGGTGTGACTACGAACACCGGGGAGCTGTTTTTT. Translated: CASSGVTTNTGELFF.